Listed below are T cell receptor beta chains from one sample, sequenced in a study of blood T cell repertoires in COVID-19. The protocol was immunoSEQ multiplex PCR, while the TCRdb copy is restricted to in-frame clones and leaves out a portion. Here the sample spans 350,000 to 450,000 clones, about 85% being singletons. The material sequenced was peripheral blood. These receptors were collected from a woman in her late teens or twenties with acute or convalescent COVID-19. Each CDR3 is given with its conserved first and last residue. Fields, in order: D gene, J gene, V gene, clone size, CDR3 protein, CDR3 DNA. D genes are given only for firm matches. Only part of the rows carry a size: once, few, many, or a class if the clone is expanded.

d_call: -; j_call: TRBJ2-7; v_call: TRBV18; clone_size: -; cdr3_aa: CASSSGTPAAYEQYF; cdr3_nt: TGTGCCAGCTCGTCTGGGACACCGGCCGCCTACGAGCAGTACTTC
d_call: -; j_call: TRBJ2-7; v_call: TRBV5-1; clone_size: -; cdr3_aa: CASSLVRGRDEQYF; cdr3_nt: TGCGCCAGCAGCTTGGTCAGGGGCAGGGACGAGCAGTACTTC
d_call: TRBD1; j_call: TRBJ1-4; v_call: TRBV27; clone_size: -; cdr3_aa: CASSFWGTGVEKREKLFF; cdr3_nt: TGTGCCAGCAGTTTCTGGGGGACAGGGGTTGAGAAAAGGGAAAAACTGTTTTTT
d_call: -; j_call: TRBJ1-2; v_call: TRBV2; clone_size: -; cdr3_aa: CASSSYGYTF; cdr3_nt: TGTGCCAGCAGCAGCTATGGCTACACCTTC
d_call: -; j_call: TRBJ1-2; v_call: TRBV21-1; clone_size: -; cdr3_aa: CASSWEVRGLEYGYTF; cdr3_nt: TGTGCCAGCAGCTGGGAAGTGCGGGGTTTGGAGTATGGCTACACCTTC
d_call: -; j_call: TRBJ1-6; v_call: TRBV6-5; clone_size: -; cdr3_aa: CASSYRSSPLHF; cdr3_nt: TGTGCCAGCAGTTACCGAAGCTCACCCCTCCACTTT
d_call: TRBD1; j_call: TRBJ1-4; v_call: TRBV5-1; clone_size: once; cdr3_aa: CASSIGQGAGEKLFF; cdr3_nt: TGCGCCAGCAGCATCGGACAGGGGGCGGGTGAAAAACTGTTTTTT
d_call: TRBD1; j_call: TRBJ2-1; v_call: TRBV29-1; clone_size: -; cdr3_aa: CSATGGSYNEQFF; cdr3_nt: TGCAGCGCGACAGGGGGCTCCTACAATGAGCAGTTCTTC
d_call: -; j_call: TRBJ1-2; v_call: TRBV7-8; clone_size: -; cdr3_aa: CASSLEWGWAPGGYTF; cdr3_nt: TGTGCCAGCAGCTTAGAGTGGGGCTGGGCCCCCGGCGGCTACACCTTC
d_call: TRBD1; j_call: TRBJ1-2; v_call: TRBV2; clone_size: -; cdr3_aa: CASSVETGGLGYTF; cdr3_nt: TGTGCCAGCAGTGTCGAGACAGGGGGCTTGGGCTACACCTTC